Listed below are T cell receptor beta chains from one sample, sequenced in a study of beta chain features in type 1 diabetes. Only in-frame clones appear in the TCRdb table, and some are missing; sequencing was by immunoSEQ multiplex PCR. This repertoire shows hundreds of thousands of clones, around 15% found once; its top ten account for approximately 0.021%. The sequencing input was naive CD4+ T cells from blood. These receptors came from a young man with type 1 diabetes. CDR3s include the opening cysteine and the closing phenylalanine or tryptophan. The order of the fields is clone size, J gene, V gene, D gene, CDR3 protein, CDR3 DNA. The D gene is left open where the match is weak. Part of the rows lack a size; the others show once, few, many or a class for expanded clones.

clone size: few; J gene: TRBJ1-6; V gene: TRBV7-2; D gene: TRBD1; CDR3 protein: CASSLQGVASPLHF; CDR3 DNA: TGTGCCAGCAGCCTACAGGGGGTGGCTTCACCCCTCCACTTT
clone size: NA; J gene: TRBJ1-1; V gene: TRBV10-3; D gene: TRBD1; CDR3 protein: CAVTGTGLNTEAFF; CDR3 DNA: TGTGCCGTTACCGGGACAGGTCTGAACACTGAAGCTTTCTTT
clone size: NA; J gene: TRBJ1-1; V gene: TRBV29-1; D gene: NA; CDR3 protein: CSVGKVPNTEAFF; CDR3 DNA: TGCAGCGTTGGGAAGGTCCCGAACACTGAAGCTTTCTTT
clone size: NA; J gene: TRBJ2-7; V gene: TRBV6-1; D gene: TRBD2; CDR3 protein: CASSGTSGGSSYEQYF; CDR3 DNA: TGTGCCAGCAGTGGGACTAGCGGGGGTAGCTCCTACGAGCAGTACTTC
clone size: NA; J gene: TRBJ1-1; V gene: TRBV6-5; D gene: TRBD1; CDR3 protein: CASSYRGQLNTEAFF; CDR3 DNA: TGTGCCAGCAGTTACCGGGGACAGCTGAACACTGAAGCTTTCTTT
clone size: NA; J gene: TRBJ2-4; V gene: TRBV9; D gene: TRBD1; CDR3 protein: CASSPRGIRGQGAIIQYF; CDR3 DNA: TGTGCCAGCAGCCCCCGAGGTATCAGGGGACAGGGGGCGATCATTCAGTACTTC
clone size: NA; J gene: TRBJ1-1; V gene: TRBV9; D gene: NA; CDR3 protein: CASSALNTEAFF; CDR3 DNA: TGTGCCAGCAGCGCCCTAAACACTGAAGCTTTCTTT
clone size: NA; J gene: TRBJ2-3; V gene: TRBV15; D gene: NA; CDR3 protein: CATSRDNGGGEDTQYF; CDR3 DNA: TGTGCCACCAGCAGAGATAATGGGGGTGGGGAGGATACGCAGTATTTT
clone size: few; J gene: TRBJ2-3; V gene: TRBV7-9; D gene: NA; CDR3 protein: CASSLSTDTQYF; CDR3 DNA: TGTGCCAGCAGCCTTAGCACAGATACGCAGTATTTT
clone size: few; J gene: TRBJ2-6; V gene: TRBV19; D gene: NA; CDR3 protein: CASSHRLQPGANVLTF; CDR3 DNA: TGTGCCAGTAGTCATCGTCTGCAGCCTGGGGCCAACGTCCTGACTTTC
clone size: NA; J gene: TRBJ1-4; V gene: TRBV2; D gene: NA; CDR3 protein: CASGARTINEKLFF; CDR3 DNA: TGTGCCAGCGGAGCGCGGACGATTAATGAAAAACTGTTTTTT
clone size: NA; J gene: TRBJ2-3; V gene: TRBV4-1; D gene: NA; CDR3 protein: CASSQTRQVSSTDTQYF; CDR3 DNA: TGCGCCAGCAGCCAAACCCGACAGGTCTCTAGCACAGATACGCAGTATTTT
clone size: few; J gene: TRBJ1-2; V gene: TRBV19; D gene: TRBD1; CDR3 protein: CASTPRTGGNYGYTF; CDR3 DNA: TGTGCCAGTACCCCGCGGACAGGGGGAAACTATGGCTACACCTTC
clone size: NA; J gene: TRBJ2-7; V gene: TRBV5-1; D gene: NA; CDR3 protein: CASSLQSPYEQYF; CDR3 DNA: TGCGCCAGCAGCTTGCAGTCCCCCTACGAGCAGTACTTC
clone size: few; J gene: TRBJ2-1; V gene: TRBV6-1; D gene: TRBD2; CDR3 protein: CASTRTSVSEQFF; CDR3 DNA: TGTGCCAGCACCCGGACTAGCGTTAGCGAGCAGTTCTTC
clone size: NA; J gene: TRBJ1-1; V gene: TRBV6-1; D gene: NA; CDR3 protein: CAISLQGNTEAFF; CDR3 DNA: TGTGCCATCAGCCTCCAGGGGAACACTGAAGCTTTCTTT
clone size: few; J gene: TRBJ1-4; V gene: TRBV18; D gene: NA; CDR3 protein: CASSPGQPDEKLFF; CDR3 DNA: TGTGCCAGCTCACCTGGACAGCCTGATGAAAAACTGTTTTTT
clone size: few; J gene: TRBJ1-2; V gene: TRBV5-6; D gene: NA; CDR3 protein: CASSQGGYGYTF; CDR3 DNA: TGTGCCAGCAGCCAGGGCGGCTATGGCTACACCTTC
clone size: few; J gene: TRBJ2-6; V gene: TRBV11-2; D gene: TRBD2; CDR3 protein: CASSLRLAGRSGANVLTF; CDR3 DNA: TGTGCCAGCAGCTTAAGACTAGCGGGGAGATCTGGGGCCAACGTCCTGACTTTC
clone size: NA; J gene: TRBJ1-6; V gene: TRBV10-3; D gene: NA; CDR3 protein: CAISDLILQDSPLHF; CDR3 DNA: TGTGCCATCAGTGATCTAATCCTCCAGGATTCACCCCTCCACTTT
clone size: NA; J gene: TRBJ2-5; V gene: TRBV15; D gene: NA; CDR3 protein: CATSRETVFETQYF; CDR3 DNA: TGTGCCACCAGCAGAGAGACCGTCTTTGAGACCCAGTACTTC
clone size: few; J gene: TRBJ1-5; V gene: TRBV28; D gene: NA; CDR3 protein: CASIGGGDQHF; CDR3 DNA: TGTGCCAGCATTGGGGGAGGCGACCAGCATTTT
clone size: NA; J gene: TRBJ1-2; V gene: TRBV29-1; D gene: NA; CDR3 protein: CSVARQAPEDTSYTF; CDR3 DNA: TGCAGCGTGGCCAGACAGGCGCCCGAGGATACGAGCTACACCTTC
clone size: NA; J gene: TRBJ2-2; V gene: TRBV9; D gene: NA; CDR3 protein: CASSGTGTNTGELFF; CDR3 DNA: TGTGCCAGCAGCGGTACCGGGACGAACACCGGGGAGCTGTTTTTT
clone size: NA; J gene: TRBJ2-5; V gene: TRBV9; D gene: TRBD2; CDR3 protein: CASSAFGRGGPETQYF; CDR3 DNA: TGTGCCAGCAGCGCCTTCGGGCGGGGGGGCCCAGAGACCCAGTACTTC
clone size: NA; J gene: TRBJ1-6; V gene: TRBV7-2; D gene: TRBD1; CDR3 protein: CASSLVGQNNSPLHF; CDR3 DNA: TGTGCCAGCAGCTTAGTGGGACAGAATAATTCACCCCTCCACTTT
clone size: few; J gene: TRBJ2-3; V gene: TRBV5-4; D gene: NA; CDR3 protein: CASSLYSSDTQYF; CDR3 DNA: TGTGCCAGCAGCTTGTACAGTTCAGATACGCAGTATTTT
clone size: NA; J gene: TRBJ2-5; V gene: TRBV30; D gene: NA; CDR3 protein: CAWTRGETQYF; CDR3 DNA: TGTGCCTGGACCCGCGGGGAGACCCAGTACTTC
clone size: NA; J gene: TRBJ2-7; V gene: TRBV5-8; D gene: TRBD1; CDR3 protein: CASSGRTGSSYEQYF; CDR3 DNA: TGTGCCAGCAGCGGCAGGACAGGGAGCTCCTACGAGCAGTACTTC
clone size: few; J gene: TRBJ2-3; V gene: TRBV2; D gene: TRBD2; CDR3 protein: CASSPARGLSTDTQYF; CDR3 DNA: TGTGCCAGCAGCCCCGCGAGGGGACTAAGCACAGATACGCAGTATTTT
clone size: NA; J gene: TRBJ1-2; V gene: TRBV29-1; D gene: TRBD1; CDR3 protein: CSVDRQGISDGYTF; CDR3 DNA: TGCAGCGTTGACCGACAGGGGATATCGGATGGCTACACCTTC
clone size: NA; J gene: TRBJ2-1; V gene: TRBV5-6; D gene: TRBD1; CDR3 protein: CASSPQDRRGVF; CDR3 DNA: TGTGCCAGCAGCCCTCAGGACAGGAGAGGGGTCTTC
clone size: few; J gene: TRBJ1-5; V gene: TRBV27; D gene: TRBD1; CDR3 protein: CASSSNRGANQPQHF; CDR3 DNA: TGTGCCAGCAGTTCGAACAGGGGCGCTAATCAGCCCCAGCATTTT
clone size: few; J gene: TRBJ1-1; V gene: TRBV7-3; D gene: NA; CDR3 protein: CASSSSSHTNTEAFF; CDR3 DNA: TGTGCCAGCAGCTCGTCAAGCCACACGAACACTGAAGCTTTCTTT
clone size: few; J gene: TRBJ1-4; V gene: TRBV9; D gene: NA; CDR3 protein: CASSVGPQRANEKLFF; CDR3 DNA: TGTGCCAGCAGCGTAGGACCCCAGCGGGCAAATGAAAAACTGTTTTTT
clone size: NA; J gene: TRBJ2-1; V gene: TRBV19; D gene: NA; CDR3 protein: CASSTSGNPHEQFF; CDR3 DNA: TGTGCCAGTAGTACCTCCGGGAACCCCCATGAGCAGTTCTTC
clone size: NA; J gene: TRBJ1-1; V gene: TRBV10-3; D gene: NA; CDR3 protein: CAISEIRTGAFF; CDR3 DNA: TGTGCCATCAGTGAGATCCGCACCGGCGCTTTCTTT
clone size: few; J gene: TRBJ2-1; V gene: TRBV6-6; D gene: TRBD1; CDR3 protein: CASSRDRASEQFF; CDR3 DNA: TGTGCCAGCAGCCGGGACAGGGCCAGTGAGCAGTTCTTC
clone size: few; J gene: TRBJ1-2; V gene: TRBV20-1; D gene: TRBD1; CDR3 protein: CSALDRDGYTF; CDR3 DNA: TGCAGTGCCCTCGACAGGGATGGCTACACCTTC
clone size: NA; J gene: TRBJ1-2; V gene: TRBV7-3; D gene: NA; CDR3 protein: CASSPSGKGLGGGYTF; CDR3 DNA: TGTGCCAGCAGCCCTAGTGGCAAAGGACTAGGCGGTGGCTACACCTTC
clone size: NA; J gene: TRBJ1-5; V gene: TRBV21-1; D gene: NA; CDR3 protein: CASSKDDPQPQHF; CDR3 DNA: TGTGCCAGCAGCAAAGACGATCCGCAGCCCCAGCATTTT
clone size: few; J gene: TRBJ2-2; V gene: TRBV7-6; D gene: NA; CDR3 protein: CASSSRNTGELFF; CDR3 DNA: TGTGCCAGCAGCTCAAGGAACACCGGGGAGCTGTTTTTT
clone size: NA; J gene: TRBJ1-1; V gene: TRBV6-1; D gene: NA; CDR3 protein: CASTPSGRGRQAFF; CDR3 DNA: TGTGCCAGCACCCCCTCCGGGCGCGGAAGACAAGCTTTCTTT
clone size: NA; J gene: TRBJ2-5; V gene: TRBV5-1; D gene: NA; CDR3 protein: CASSLSRDPRGETQYF; CDR3 DNA: TGCGCCAGCAGCTTATCTAGGGACCCGCGCGGGGAGACCCAGTACTTC
clone size: NA; J gene: TRBJ1-5; V gene: TRBV5-6; D gene: NA; CDR3 protein: CASSFGTSNQPQHF; CDR3 DNA: TGTGCCAGCAGCTTTGGCACTAGCAATCAGCCCCAGCATTTT
clone size: few; J gene: TRBJ1-4; V gene: TRBV5-1; D gene: NA; CDR3 protein: CASSLDVGEKLFF; CDR3 DNA: TGCGCCAGCAGCTTGGATGTTGGGGAAAAACTGTTTTTT
clone size: NA; J gene: TRBJ2-7; V gene: TRBV18; D gene: NA; CDR3 protein: CASSPLRTEPYEQYF; CDR3 DNA: TGTGCCAGCTCACCTCTGAGGACCGAACCTTACGAGCAGTACTTC
clone size: few; J gene: TRBJ1-4; V gene: TRBV29-1; D gene: TRBD1; CDR3 protein: CSVGTGGRQEKLFF; CDR3 DNA: TGCAGCGTTGGGACAGGGGGCCGTCAGGAAAAACTGTTTTTT
clone size: NA; J gene: TRBJ2-1; V gene: TRBV15; D gene: NA; CDR3 protein: CATSRMGAFGNEQFF; CDR3 DNA: TGTGCCACCAGCAGGATGGGGGCGTTTGGCAATGAGCAGTTCTTC
clone size: NA; J gene: TRBJ1-1; V gene: TRBV6-5; D gene: NA; CDR3 protein: CASSYKRQGTEAFF; CDR3 DNA: TGTGCCAGCAGTTACAAGAGGCAGGGGACTGAAGCTTTCTTT
clone size: NA; J gene: TRBJ2-1; V gene: TRBV15; D gene: TRBD2; CDR3 protein: CATSTVAGGRPFKQFF; CDR3 DNA: TGTGCCACCAGCACCGTAGCGGGGGGGCGTCCATTTAAGCAGTTCTTC
clone size: NA; J gene: TRBJ2-3; V gene: TRBV6-5; D gene: TRBD1; CDR3 protein: CASSYEDRDTDTQYF; CDR3 DNA: TGTGCCAGCAGTTACGAGGACAGGGACACAGATACGCAGTATTTT
clone size: NA; J gene: TRBJ1-2; V gene: TRBV9; D gene: NA; CDR3 protein: CASSVGRYGYTF; CDR3 DNA: TGTGCCAGCAGCGTAGGGCGGTATGGCTACACCTTC
clone size: few; J gene: TRBJ1-1; V gene: TRBV6-1; D gene: NA; CDR3 protein: CASSFFGESTEAFF; CDR3 DNA: TGTGCCAGCAGTTTTTTTGGGGAGAGCACTGAAGCTTTCTTT
clone size: few; J gene: TRBJ1-5; V gene: TRBV30; D gene: NA; CDR3 protein: CAFRGGGNQPQHF; CDR3 DNA: TGTGCCTTCAGGGGTGGGGGCAATCAGCCCCAGCATTTT
clone size: few; J gene: TRBJ1-1; V gene: TRBV27; D gene: TRBD1; CDR3 protein: CASSSGQKNTEAFF; CDR3 DNA: TGTGCCAGCAGTTCGGGACAGAAGAACACTGAAGCTTTCTTT
clone size: NA; J gene: TRBJ1-5; V gene: TRBV5-6; D gene: TRBD1; CDR3 protein: CASSLGTGQVLNQPQHF; CDR3 DNA: TGTGCCAGCAGCTTGGGGACGGGACAGGTATTAAATCAGCCCCAGCATTTT
clone size: NA; J gene: TRBJ2-1; V gene: TRBV5-1; D gene: NA; CDR3 protein: CASSLAPYNEQFF; CDR3 DNA: TGCGCCAGCAGCTTGGCCCCCTACAATGAGCAGTTCTTC